The 4 T cell receptor beta chains reported below all come from one sample, sequenced in a study of T cell responses to AZD1222 COVID-19 vaccine. TCRdb's table, derived via immunoSEQ multiplex PCR, lists solely in-frame clones and lacks some. Here the sample spans about 120,000 clones, about 89% being singletons. Sequenced here: peripheral blood, sampled on day 0 of AZD1222 vaccination. The receptors come from an adult in good health.

The rearrangement links TRBV18 to TRBJ1-1; 10 bases map to TRBD1. The CDR3 sequence is 17 residues long. CDR1 is KGHSH and CDR2 is LQKENI in the germline V gene. Trimming at V came to 3 bases and at J to 3 bases, leaving 10 bases not matched to a gene. DNA of the CDR3: TGTGCCAGCTCACCCCGTCCGCGGGACAGGGGTGACACTGAAGCTTTCTTT. Translated: CASSPRPRDRGDTEAFF.

This clone was observed once. The chain recombines TRBV24-1 with TRBJ2-7; D gene unclear. Germline V gene lookup returns CDR1 KGHDR and CDR2 SFDVKD. The length of the CDR3 is 14 residues. V was cut by 3 bases and J by 1 base, with 9 bases left in between. Here the CDR3 reads CATSDMAESYEQYF. In DNA, the CDR3 is TGTGCCACCAGTGATATGGCGGAATCCTACGAGCAGTACTTC.

The rearrangement joins TRBV9 to TRBJ2-7, with a weak D call TRBD1 (5 bases). In germline, CDR1 is SGDLS, CDR2 YYNGEE. The CDR3 runs to 13 residues. Trimming cost V 1 base and J 7 bases, with 12 bases left between them. The CDR3, as DNA: TGTGCCAGCAGCGTAAGTTTCCAGGGAGAGCAGTACTTC. Translated, it gives CASSVSFQGEQYF.

This chain uses TRBV27 with TRBJ1-2; no definite D call. V was cut by 6 bases and J by 2 bases, with 13 bases left in between. Germline assignment: CDR1 MNHEY and CDR2 SMNVEV (reference sequence). The CDR3 has 14 residues. As DNA, the CDR3 is TGTGCCAGCAGGCCACAGTGGGCCAACTATGGCTACACCTTC. Its translation is CASRPQWANYGYTF.